This T cell receptor beta chain originates from a study of identical twins. Each CDR3 protein gets one entry after TCRdb re-called the 5' RACE reads with MiXCR. The sample consists of about 240,000 distinct CDR3 sequences, about 13% of them appearing once. Study outcomes and limitations: Carriage of fewer insertions was seen in abundant cord blood beta clonotypes, whereas memory repertoires showed none. Findings came from cross-sectional statistics, without long-term follow-up of donors. The study found excess low generation probability among twin-shared out-of-frame alpha sequences.

On this clonotype itself: Its antigen is unidentified.

This CDR3 contains 18 residues. Germline V gene lookup returns CDR1 SNHLY and CDR2 FYNNEI. V trimming: 8 bases; J trimming: 4 bases; junction bases outside the gene matches: 13. The sample was also linked to a second study, of yellow fever vaccine responses in identical twins.

This sequence was found in a woman younger than 35 in good health. The sequenced sample consisted of memory (CD45RO+) T cells sorted from blood. The chain uses TRBV2 and TRBJ2-2; 13 bases line up with TRBD2. CDR3 bases: TGTGCCAGCTGTTCCCGAGGACTAGCGGGAGTCGCCACCGGGGAGCTGTTTTTT. This translates into CASCSRGLAGVATGELFF.